This T cell receptor (beta chain) was sequenced for a study of T cell repertoires in cytomegalovirus infection. Turning to the study itself: TCR beta signatures that were public indicated CMV infection and matching HLA type. Points from the study as a whole: Clonotype analysis showed dominance of the ex vivo response by HLA-C-restricted CMV-specific TCR beta clonotypes.

This clonotype was found a few times. Its antigen remains unidentified. Between the trimmed V and J ends, which lost 2 bases and 5 bases, there was a span of 9 bases. The CDR3 is 13 residues long. Germline CDR1 and CDR2: MNHEY and SVGEGT. MiXCR, run by TCRdb on the reads, gives a single entry per CDR3 protein. The table records 900,000 to 950,000 distinct CDR3 sequences, 30% to 40% of them present only once. This sequence was found in a human donor in good health (CMV status not recorded). Some clones in this sample may be carry-over from other donors' samples. The rearrangement uses TRBV6-2 or TRBV6-3 and TRBJ1-2; D unresolved. The specimen comprised cultured CD8+ T cells from PBMCs, sampled from culture after CMV antigen stimulation. This CDR3 reads CASSYGPEYGYTF. The CDR3, as DNA: TGTGCCAGCAGTTACGGACCCGAGTATGGCTACACCTTC.